Following are 4 T cell receptor beta chains from one sample sequenced in a study of post-analysis software for immune sequencing data (dated by TCRdb to the mid-2010s). What the research found in general, with its limitations: Patients showed significantly higher frequencies than controls for about 5 TRBV segments, among them TRBV5-6, TRBV5-1 and TRBV20-1.

Their antigens remain unidentified. The library was prepared using PCR. The sequencer was an Illumina HiSeq 2500. To reduce PCR and sequencing biases, unique molecular identifiers were built into the TCR beta cDNA libraries. TCRdb's own reprocessing of the public reads used fastp at Q25 and MiXCR and kept productive beta chains. Rows merge per CDR3 protein into single entries with the most common DNA and genes. A total of about 540,000 distinct CDR3 sequences appear in this sample, around 34% of them only once. Of the sample, less than 6% falls within the top ten clones. Sequenced input: blood. Receptors were obtained from a girl aged 2-17 years with multiple sclerosis.

J is TRBJ2-1 and V is TRBV28; 8 nucleotides align to TRBD1. Germline CDR1 and CDR2: MDHEN and SYDVKM. The CDR3 length is 17 residues. The J segment lost 0 bases and the V segment lost 5 bases, leaving 9 bases of the junction unmatched. CDR3 nucleotides: TGTGCCAGCAGTGGGAGTCTCAGGGGGCTCTCCTACAATGAGCAGTTCTTC. Translating gives CASSGSLRGLSYNEQFF.

This clonotype came up a few times. The chain carries TRBV20-1 and TRBJ2-1; TRBD2 agrees at 9 bases. Germline V CDR1 and CDR2: DFQATT, SNEGSKA (reference sequence). This CDR3 is 21 amino acids long. After removal of 0 bases from V and 7 bases from J, the junction contained 25 bases not matched to a gene. CDR3 nucleotides: TGCAGTGCTAGAGATCGGGCGGGAGGGGGCTCTAGGGCCGGTCCCATTAATGAGCAGTTCTTC. This codes for CSARDRAGGGSRAGPINEQFF.

This clonotype was detected only a few times. CDR3 bases: TGTGCCAGCAGTGTCTCTGTGGAGACCCAGTACTTC. Translation gives CASSVSVETQYF. The chain recombines TRBV2 with TRBJ2-7, with unresolved D. The end of the DNA aligns better with TRBJ2-5, so the J call may be wrong. The germline V gene has CDR1 SNHLY and CDR2 FYNNEI. The CDR3 extends over 12 amino acids.

The chain recombines TRBV4-1 with TRBJ1-2; a weak D match, TRBD1 (6 bases). The CDR3 sequence is 15 residues long. From germline, CDR1 is MGHRA and CDR2 YSYEKL. Trimming stripped 5 bases from V and 2 bases from J, with 15 bases between. CDR3 region: CASSAPGQGNYGYTF. Written as DNA, the CDR3 is TGCGCCAGCAGCGCCCCGGGACAAGGGAACTATGGCTACACCTTC.